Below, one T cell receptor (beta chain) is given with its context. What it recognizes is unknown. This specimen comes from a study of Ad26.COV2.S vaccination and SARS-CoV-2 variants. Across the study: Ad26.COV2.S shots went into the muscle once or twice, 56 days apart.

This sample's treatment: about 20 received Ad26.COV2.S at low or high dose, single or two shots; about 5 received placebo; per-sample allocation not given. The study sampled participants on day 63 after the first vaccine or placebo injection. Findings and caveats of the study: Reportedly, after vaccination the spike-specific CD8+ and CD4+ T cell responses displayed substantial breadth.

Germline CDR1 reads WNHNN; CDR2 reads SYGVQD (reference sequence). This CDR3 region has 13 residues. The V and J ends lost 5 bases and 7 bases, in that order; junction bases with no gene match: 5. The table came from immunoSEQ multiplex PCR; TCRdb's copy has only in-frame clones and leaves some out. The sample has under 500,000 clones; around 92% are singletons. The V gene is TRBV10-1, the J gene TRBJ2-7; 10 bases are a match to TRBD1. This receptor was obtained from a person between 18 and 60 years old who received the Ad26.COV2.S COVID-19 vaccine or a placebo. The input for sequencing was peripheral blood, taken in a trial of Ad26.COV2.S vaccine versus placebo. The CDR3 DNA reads TGCGCCAGCAGTTCGGACAGGGGGGGAGAGCAGTACTTC. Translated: CASSSDRGGEQYF.